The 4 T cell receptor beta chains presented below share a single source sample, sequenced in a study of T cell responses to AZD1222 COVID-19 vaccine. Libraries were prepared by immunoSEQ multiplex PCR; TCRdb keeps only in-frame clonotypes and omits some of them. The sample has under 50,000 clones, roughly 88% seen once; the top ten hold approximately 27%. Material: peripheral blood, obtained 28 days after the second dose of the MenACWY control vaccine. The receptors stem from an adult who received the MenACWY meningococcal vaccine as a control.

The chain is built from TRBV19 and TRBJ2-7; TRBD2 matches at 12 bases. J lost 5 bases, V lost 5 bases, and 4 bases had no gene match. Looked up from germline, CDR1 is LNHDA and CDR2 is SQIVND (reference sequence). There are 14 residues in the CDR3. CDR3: CASSPTSGSHEQYF. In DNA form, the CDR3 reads TGTGCCAGTAGTCCGACTAGCGGGAGCCACGAGCAGTACTTC.

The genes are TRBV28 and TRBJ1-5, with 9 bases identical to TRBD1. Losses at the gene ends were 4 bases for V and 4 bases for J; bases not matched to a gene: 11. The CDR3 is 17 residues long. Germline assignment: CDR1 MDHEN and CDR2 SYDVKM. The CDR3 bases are TGTGCCAGCAGTTCGTTTTGGGACAGGGTCGTTAATCAGCCCCAGCATTTT. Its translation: CASSSFWDRVVNQPQHF.

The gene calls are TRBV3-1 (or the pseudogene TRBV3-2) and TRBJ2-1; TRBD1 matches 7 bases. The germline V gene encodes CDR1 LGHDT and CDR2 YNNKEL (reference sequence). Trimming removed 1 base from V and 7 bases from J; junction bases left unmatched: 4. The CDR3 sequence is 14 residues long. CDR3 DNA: TGTGCCAGCAGCCAAGTCGGGACAGTAAATGAGCAGTTCTTC. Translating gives CASSQVGTVNEQFF.

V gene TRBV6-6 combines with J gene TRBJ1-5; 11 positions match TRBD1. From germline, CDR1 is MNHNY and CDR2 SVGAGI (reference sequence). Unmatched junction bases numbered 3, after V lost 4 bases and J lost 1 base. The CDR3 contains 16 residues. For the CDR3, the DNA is TGTGCCAGCAGTTCGAGGGACAGGGGGAGCAATCAGCCCCAGCATTTT. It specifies CASSSRDRGSNQPQHF.